The rows below give T cell receptor beta chains drawn from one sample of a study of cytomegalovirus exposure and HLA in healthy donors. Generated by immunoSEQ multiplex PCR, the TCRdb table keeps only in-frame clones and is missing some. The sample holds some 110,000 clones; approximately 71% are singletons and the top ten take more than 2%. The sequencing sample was made of PBMCs. Receptor source: a man in his forties in good health and CMV-seronegative. Both conserved end residues are part of each CDR3. The D gene is left open where the match is weak. Size is stated for part of the rows, as once, few or many counts, or as a class when the clone is expanded.

.	TRBV7-9	TRBD1	TRBJ1-1	CASSQYRQGLANTEAFF	TGTGCCAGCAGCCAGTATAGACAGGGTCTAGCGAACACTGAAGCTTTCTTT
.	TRBV2	.	TRBJ2-5	CASSGFTVQETQYF	TGTGCCAGCTCAGGATTCACGGTGCAAGAGACCCAGTACTTC
few	TRBV9	TRBD1	TRBJ1-1	CASSETGETEAFF	TGTGCCAGCAGCGAGACAGGGGAAACTGAAGCTTTCTTT
.	TRBV4-2	.	TRBJ1-2	CASSREKTVLYGYTF	TGTGCCAGCAGCCGAGAGAAGACAGTCCTTTATGGCTACACCTTC
.	TRBV7-8	TRBD1	TRBJ1-5	CASSLDRGFNQPQHF	TGTGCCAGCAGCTTAGACAGGGGGTTCAATCAGCCCCAGCATTTT
.	TRBV5-1	.	TRBJ2-3	CASSSQLGDTQYF	TGCGCCAGCAGCTCACAACTAGGCGATACGCAGTATTTT
.	TRBV29-1	.	TRBJ1-2	CSVESGGYGYTF	TGCAGCGTTGAAAGCGGTGGCTATGGCTACACCTTC
.	TRBV9	.	TRBJ2-3	CASSVGHHTDTQYF	TGTGCCAGCAGCGTAGGACACCACACAGATACGCAGTATTTT
.	TRBV9	.	TRBJ2-3	CASSVGGKDTQYF	TGTGCCAGCAGCGTCGGAGGGAAGGATACGCAGTATTTT
.	TRBV19	TRBD2	TRBJ2-1	CASSIVTSGSYNEQFF	TGTGCCAGTAGTATAGTGACTAGCGGGTCCTACAATGAGCAGTTCTTC
.	TRBV2	TRBD1	TRBJ1-2	CASGNRGRNGYTF	TGTGCCAGCGGAAACAGGGGGCGCAACGGCTACACCTTC
.	TRBV6-5	TRBD1	TRBJ1-3	CASSYSTGGAGNTIYF	TGTGCCAGCAGTTACTCGACAGGGGGCGCTGGAAACACCATATATTTT